Listed here are 11 T cell receptor beta chains from one sample, sequenced in a study of cytomegalovirus exposure and HLA in healthy donors. In the PCR, 60 Vbeta and 13 Jbeta primers were used. Profiling relied on immunoSEQ multiplex PCR, and the TCRdb table lists in-frame clones only, not all of them. The sample includes 160,000 or so clones, around 75% of them seen just once. What was sequenced was PBMCs. Source of these receptors: a man between 18 and 35 years old in good health and CMV-seropositive.

The V call is TRBV28, the J call TRBJ1-4; D is unclear. V was trimmed by 3 bases and J by 6 bases, leaving 14 bases between them. The CDR3 runs 15 residues. Germline V gene data show CDR1 as MDHEN and CDR2 as SYDVKM. As DNA, the CDR3 is TGTGCCAGCAGTTTCACTCAGCTGAGGGATGAAAAACTGTTTTTT. Protein: CASSFTQLRDEKLFF.

The J gene is TRBJ1-5, the V gene TRBV19; no definite D call. With 0 bases removed from V and 0 bases from J, the gap between germline ends came to 9 bases. CDR3 length: 16 amino acids. Germline CDR1 reads LNHDA; CDR2 reads SQIVND (reference sequence). The DNA for the CDR3 is TGTGCCAGTAGTATAGATGGGCTATATAGCAATCAGCCCCAGCATTTT. Translated: CASSIDGLYSNQPQHF.

The V gene is TRBV7-9, the J gene TRBJ1-1; unclear D gene. Germline V gene data show CDR1 as SEHNR and CDR2 as FQNEAQ (reference sequence). V lost 6 bases and J lost 4, with 18 bases in between. This CDR3 region has 15 residues. The CDR3: CASSPLTLMGTEAFF. CDR3 sequence (DNA): TGTGCCAGCAGTCCCTTGACTCTCATGGGCACTGAAGCTTTCTTT.

The chain uses TRBV11-3 and TRBJ1-2, with a weak D call TRBD1 (5 bases). The germline gives CDR1 SGHNT, CDR2 YENEEA. V gave up 5 bases and J gave up 2 bases, with 12 bases separating them. CDR3 length: 14 residues. CDR3 amino acids: CASSLSTGNYGYTF. Written as DNA, the CDR3 is TGTGCCAGCAGCCTCAGCACAGGCAACTATGGCTACACCTTC.

V and J are TRBV6-6 and TRBJ1-4; 8 bases align to TRBD1. CDR1 MNHNY and CDR2 SVGAGI come from the germline V gene (reference sequence). CDR3 length: 14 residues. J gave up 5 bases and V 6 bases, and 5 bases lay outside the gene matches. The CDR3: CASSLGQANEKLFF. The DNA for the CDR3 is TGTGCCAGCAGCCTGGGACAGGCAAATGAAAAACTGTTTTTT.

The chain links TRBV11-2 to TRBJ1-3; no clear D. The V end was cut by 0 bases, the J end by 0 bases, with 6 bases between. The CDR3 length is 15 residues. Germline V gene lookup returns CDR1 SGHAT and CDR2 FQNNGV. The CDR3 nucleotides read TGTGCCAGCAGCTTAGATCGAGGCTCTGGAAACACCATATATTTT. Its protein product is CASSLDRGSGNTIYF.

The gene calls are TRBV5-1 and TRBJ1-4; TRBD1 aligns across 9 bases. With V trimmed by 4 bases and J by 8 bases, 6 bases remained unmatched. This CDR3 contains 14 residues. Germline CDR1 and CDR2: SGHRS and YFSETQ. CDR3 sequence: CASSTGQGKEKLFF. CDR3 sequence (DNA): TGCGCCAGCAGCACCGGACAGGGGAAGGAAAAACTGTTTTTT.

V gene TRBV13 combines with J gene TRBJ2-7; possible D gene TRBD1, 6 bases. Germline CDR1 reads PRHDT; CDR2 reads FYEKMQ (reference sequence). The CDR3 extends over 16 amino acids. The DNA for the CDR3 is TGTGCCAGCAGCACAGCACAGGGTTTGAGTTCCTACGGGCAGTACGTC. This translates into CASSTAQGLSSYGQYV.

The chain recombines TRBV5-4 with TRBJ2-5; 8 bases line up with TRBD2. CDR1 is SGHNT, CDR2 YYREEE, per germline (reference sequence). After removal of 0 bases from V and 1 base from J, the junction contained 2 bases not matched to a gene. The CDR3 covers 15 residues. DNA of the CDR3: TGTGCCAGCAGCTTGGCGGGGGGGGTCCAAGAGACCCAGTACTTC. This encodes CASSLAGGVQETQYF.

J is TRBJ1-3 and V is TRBV27; 10 bases are a match to TRBD1. This CDR3 region has 14 residues. J gave up 1 base and V 6 bases, and 0 bases lay outside the gene matches. Germline V gives CDR1 MNHEY, CDR2 SMNVEV (reference sequence). The CDR3 region is CASRDRGSGNTIYF. The DNA for the CDR3 is TGTGCCAGCAGGGACAGGGGGTCTGGAAACACCATATATTTT.

Only one count was recorded for this clone. The rearrangement uses TRBV5-6 and TRBJ1-2; no firm D call. V gave up 0 bases and J gave up 6 bases, with 9 bases separating them. Per germline, CDR1 SGHDT and CDR2 YYEEEE. This CDR3 is built from 13 residues. CDR3 DNA sequence: TGTGCCAGCAGCTTGGAACACCAGGATGGCTACACCTTC. It translates to CASSLEHQDGYTF. Filled out from reference TRBV5-6 and TRBJ1-2, the complete variable domain reads DAGVTQSPTHLIKTRGQQVTLRCSPKSGHDTVSWYQQALGQGPQFIFQYYEEEERQRGNFPDRFSGHQFPNYSSELNVNALLLGDSALYLCASSLEHQDGYTFGSGTRLTVV.